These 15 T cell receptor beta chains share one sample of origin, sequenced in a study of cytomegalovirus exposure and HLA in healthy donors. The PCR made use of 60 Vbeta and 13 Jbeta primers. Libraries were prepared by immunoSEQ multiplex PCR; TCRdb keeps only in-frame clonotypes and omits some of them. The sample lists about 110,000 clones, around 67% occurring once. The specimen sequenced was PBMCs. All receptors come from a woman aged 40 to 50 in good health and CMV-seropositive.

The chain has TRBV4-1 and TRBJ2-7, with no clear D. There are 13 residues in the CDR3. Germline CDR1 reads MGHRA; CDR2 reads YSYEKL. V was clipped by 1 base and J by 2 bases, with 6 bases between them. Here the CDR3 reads CASSQGVTYEQYF. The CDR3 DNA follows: TGCGCCAGCAGCCAAGGAGTAACCTACGAGCAGTACTTC.

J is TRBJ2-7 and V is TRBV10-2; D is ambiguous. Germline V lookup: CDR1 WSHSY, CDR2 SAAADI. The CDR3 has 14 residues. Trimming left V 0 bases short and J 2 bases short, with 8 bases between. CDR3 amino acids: CASSESVGPYEQYF. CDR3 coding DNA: TGCGCCAGCAGTGAGTCCGTCGGTCCCTACGAGCAGTACTTC.

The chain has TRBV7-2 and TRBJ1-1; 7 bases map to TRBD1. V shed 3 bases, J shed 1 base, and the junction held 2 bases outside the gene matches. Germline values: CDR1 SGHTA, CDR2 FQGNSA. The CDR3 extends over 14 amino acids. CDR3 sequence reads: CASSFRQGNTEAFF. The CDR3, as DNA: TGTGCCAGCAGCTTCCGACAGGGGAACACTGAAGCTTTCTTT.

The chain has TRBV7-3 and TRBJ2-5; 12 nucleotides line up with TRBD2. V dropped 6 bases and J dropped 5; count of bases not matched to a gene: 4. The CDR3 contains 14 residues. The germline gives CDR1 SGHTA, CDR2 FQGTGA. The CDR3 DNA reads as TGTGCCAGCAGTCTAGCGGGGGGGCGGGAGACCCAGTACTTC. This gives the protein CASSLAGGRETQYF.

The CDR3 sequence: CASSLVAGINSPLHF. DNA for the CDR3: TGTGCCAGCAGCTTGGTCGCGGGAATCAATTCACCCCTCCACTTT. This chain connects TRBV5-4 to TRBJ1-6; D gene unclear. The CDR3 contains 15 residues. Germline V gene data show CDR1 as SGHNT and CDR2 as YYREEE (reference sequence). V was cut by 0 bases and J by 7 bases, with 11 bases left in between.

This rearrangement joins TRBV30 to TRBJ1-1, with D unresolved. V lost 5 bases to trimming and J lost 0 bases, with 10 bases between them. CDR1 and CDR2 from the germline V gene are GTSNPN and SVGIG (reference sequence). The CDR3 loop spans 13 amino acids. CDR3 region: CAWELGVNTEAFF. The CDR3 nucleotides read TGTGCCTGGGAGCTCGGGGTGAACACTGAAGCTTTCTTT.

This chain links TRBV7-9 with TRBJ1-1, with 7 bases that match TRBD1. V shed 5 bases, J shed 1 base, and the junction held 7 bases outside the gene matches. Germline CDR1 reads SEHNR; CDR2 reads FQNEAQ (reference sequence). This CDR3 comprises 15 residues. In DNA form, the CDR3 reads TGTGCCAGCAGCCCTCAGGACAGGCGGAACACTGAAGCTTTCTTT. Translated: CASSPQDRRNTEAFF.

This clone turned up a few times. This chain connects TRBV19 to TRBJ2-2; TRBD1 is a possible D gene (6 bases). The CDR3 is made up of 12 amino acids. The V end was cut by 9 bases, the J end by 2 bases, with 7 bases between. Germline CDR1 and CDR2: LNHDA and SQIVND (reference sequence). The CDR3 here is CASRGNTGELFF. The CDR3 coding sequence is TGTGCCAGCAGGGGAAACACCGGGGAGCTGTTTTTT.

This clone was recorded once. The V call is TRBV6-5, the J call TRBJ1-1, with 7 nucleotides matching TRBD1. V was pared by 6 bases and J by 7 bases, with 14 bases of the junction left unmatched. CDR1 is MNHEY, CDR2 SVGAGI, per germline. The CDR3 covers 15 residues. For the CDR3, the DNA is TGTGCCAGCAGGCCCCAGAATGGAGGGGGCAGTGAAGCTTTCTTT. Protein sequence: CASRPQNGGGSEAFF.

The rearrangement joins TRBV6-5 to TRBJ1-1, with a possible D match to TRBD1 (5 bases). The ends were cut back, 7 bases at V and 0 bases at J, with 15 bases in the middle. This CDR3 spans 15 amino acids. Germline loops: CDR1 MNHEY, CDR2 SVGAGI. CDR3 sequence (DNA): TGTGCCAGCACGTCCGGGGGGGGGATGAACACTGAAGCTTTCTTT. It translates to CASTSGGGMNTEAFF.

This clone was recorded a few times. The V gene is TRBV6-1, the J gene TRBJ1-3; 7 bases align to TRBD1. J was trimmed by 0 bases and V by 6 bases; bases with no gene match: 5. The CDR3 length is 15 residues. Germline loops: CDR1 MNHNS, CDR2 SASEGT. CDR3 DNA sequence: TGTGCCAGCAGAGGGGACAGTCTCTCTGGAAACACCATATATTTT. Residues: CASRGDSLSGNTIYF.

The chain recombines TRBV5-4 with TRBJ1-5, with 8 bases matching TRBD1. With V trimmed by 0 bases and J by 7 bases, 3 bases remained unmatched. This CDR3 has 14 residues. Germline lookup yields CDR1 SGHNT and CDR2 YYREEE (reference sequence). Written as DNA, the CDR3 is TGTGCCAGCAGCTTGGCAGGGGGCGGACAGCCCCAGCATTTT. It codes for CASSLAGGGQPQHF.

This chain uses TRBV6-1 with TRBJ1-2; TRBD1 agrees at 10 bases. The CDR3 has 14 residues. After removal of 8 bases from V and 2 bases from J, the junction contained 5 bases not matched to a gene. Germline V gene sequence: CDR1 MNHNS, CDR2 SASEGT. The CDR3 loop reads CASLRDRGNYGYTF. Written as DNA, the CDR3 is TGTGCCAGCTTAAGGGACAGGGGCAACTATGGCTACACCTTC.

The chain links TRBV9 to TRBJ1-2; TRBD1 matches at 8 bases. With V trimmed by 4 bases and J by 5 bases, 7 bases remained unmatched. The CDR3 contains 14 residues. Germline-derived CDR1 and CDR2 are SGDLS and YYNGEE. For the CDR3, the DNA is TGTGCCAGCAGCCAGGACAGGGAGTATTATGGCTACACCTTC. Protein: CASSQDREYYGYTF.

Written as DNA, the CDR3 is TGTGCCAGTAGATACAGGGGGCTGGACACTGAAGCTTTCTTT. Translated: CASRYRGLDTEAFF. This chain connects TRBV19 to TRBJ1-1, with 9 bases fitting TRBD1. The trim removed 6 bases at V and 3 bases at J, leaving 5 bases unmatched. Germline values: CDR1 LNHDA, CDR2 SQIVND (reference sequence). This CDR3 spans 14 amino acids.